This TCR beta chain was sequenced during a study of blood T cell repertoires in COVID-19. Germline V gene sequence: CDR1 SQVTM, CDR2 ANQGSEA. The CDR3 has 15 amino acids. Trimming took 5 bases from V and 9 from J, leaving 23 bases between them. TCRdb's copy holds only in-frame clones and misses some; the assay was immunoSEQ multiplex PCR. This sample carries around 150,000 clones, about 89% of them seen once, and the ten largest clones take 2% to 2.5%. The sequenced sample consisted of peripheral blood. The clonotype was recovered from a man aged 45-60 years with active COVID-19. The chain uses TRBV29-1 and TRBJ2-1; D may be TRBD2 (7 bases). The CDR3 bases are TGCAGCGTTCCGGAGCTTCGGGGGGCCACAGGTGAGCAGTTCTTC. Translation: CSVPELRGATGEQFF.